This T cell receptor beta chain was recorded in a study of blood T cell repertoires in COVID-19. Study background: Sources were T cells, B-cell-depleted T cells, or PBMCs; the material itself was cDNA or gDNA.

As originally analysed: The assay estimated nucleated cells by amplifying reference gene primers. TCRdb's copy holds only in-frame clones and misses some; the assay was immunoSEQ multiplex PCR. The V and J calls and the clone size are those of that table, but D and trimming were determined from the DNA. The table lists roughly 230,000 clones, roughly 84% of them singletons, with about 10% in the top ten. The CDR3 is made up of 14 amino acids. Unmatched junction bases numbered 0, after V lost 1 base and J lost 1 base. Per the germline V gene, CDR1 is LNHDA and CDR2 is SQIVND (reference sequence). This clonotype was sampled from a woman of 80 years or more with COVID-19, enrolled during active disease. The V gene is TRBV19, the J gene TRBJ1-1; 7 positions match TRBD1. Sequencing was done on a sample of peripheral blood. The CDR3 DNA follows: TGTGCCAGTAGTATAGCAGGGGGGAACACTGAAGCTTTCTTT. Encoded protein: CASSIAGGNTEAFF.